This T cell receptor beta chain was identified during a study of blood T cells in healthy people across ages. Germline CDR1 is MDHEN and CDR2 is SYDVKM. The CDR3 spans 14 residues. V lost 3 bases, J lost 8 bases, and 6 bases stayed unmatched. Then a second PCR, running about 6 to 12 cycles, was carried out with a sample-barcoded 5' primer and a J-beta primer mix. Via MiXCR, TCRdb re-called the 5' RACE reads, giving one row per CDR3 protein. This table has about a million distinct CDR3 sequences, roughly half appearing once. The TCR originated in a woman aged 55-70 years in good health. This chain connects TRBV28 to TRBJ2-3; 9 bases match TRBD2. Sequencing used blood. The CDR3 spells CASSFISGSGTQYF. The DNA of the CDR3 is TGTGCCAGCAGTTTTATTAGCGGGAGTGGTACGCAGTATTTT.